Below are 29 T cell receptor beta chains sequenced from a single sample in a study of shared clonotypes between healthy human individuals. Libraries were prepared by immunoSEQ multiplex PCR; TCRdb keeps only in-frame clonotypes and omits some of them. The repertoire holds approximately 740,000 clones, with about 74% as singletons. What was sequenced was memory CD4+ T cells sorted from blood. As to subset: CD45RA-negative fraction. The origin of the receptors is a woman in her twenties or thirties in good health.

V and J are TRBV5-5 and TRBJ2-1; D gene ambiguous. CDR1 is SGHKS and CDR2 is YYEKEE in the germline V gene (reference sequence). V lost 2 bases and J 8 bases, leaving 17 bases between the germline ends. This CDR3 region has 15 residues. CDR3 loop: CASSLPRPSTDEQFF. CDR3 DNA sequence: TGTGCCAGCAGCTTACCGCGACCTTCGACTGATGAGCAGTTCTTC.

The V and J genes are TRBV19 and TRBJ2-1, with TRBD2 matching over 9 bases. Trimming at V came to 6 bases and at J to 4 bases, leaving 13 bases not matched to a gene. Looked up from germline, CDR1 is LNHDA and CDR2 is SQIVND (reference sequence). The CDR3 consists of 17 residues. The DNA of the CDR3 is TGTGCCAGTAGCTGGGGCCGGAGACTAGCGGTGTACAATGAGCAGTTCTTC. Its protein is CASSWGRRLAVYNEQFF.

The rearrangement uses TRBV11-2 and TRBJ2-2; D is perhaps TRBD1 or TRBD2 (6 bases each). Trimming shortened V by 4 bases and J by 2 bases, and 20 bases separated the two germline ends. Germline V CDR1 and CDR2: SGHAT, FQNNGV. This CDR3 is 18 amino acids long. CDR3 loop: CASSSPWGARKNTGELFF. CDR3 in DNA: TGTGCCAGCAGCTCCCCTTGGGGGGCGCGGAAAAACACCGGGGAGCTGTTTTTT.

CDR3 in DNA: TGTGCCTGGGCTAGGACAGGGGAGCGCGGCTACACCTTC. This encodes CAWARTGERGYTF. The chain uses TRBV30 and TRBJ1-2; 9 bases match TRBD1. Looked up from germline, CDR1 is GTSNPN and CDR2 is SVGIG (reference sequence). Trimming took 5 bases from V and 8 from J; bases not matched to a gene: 9. CDR3 length: 13 residues.

The V call is TRBV13, the J call TRBJ2-1; 7 positions match TRBD2. The CDR3 covers 15 residues. Germline CDR1 PRHDT, CDR2 FYEKMQ (reference sequence). Losses at the gene ends were 4 bases for V and 4 bases for J; bases not matched to a gene: 7. The CDR3, as DNA: TGTGCCAGCAGCTCCTCCGGGGGAGGGTACAATGAGCAGTTCTTC. This codes for CASSSSGGGYNEQFF.

The rearrangement links TRBV5-1 to TRBJ2-5, with 8 bases that match TRBD1. Losses at the gene ends were 4 bases for V and 5 bases for J; bases not matched to a gene: 10. Germline CDR1 and CDR2: SGHRS and YFSETQ. The CDR3 is 15 amino acids. The CDR3 here is CASSASGTGGETQYF. The CDR3 DNA reads TGCGCCAGCAGCGCGTCTGGGACAGGAGGGGAGACCCAGTACTTC. The complete variable domain, with remaining parts taken from reference TRBV5-1 and TRBJ2-5, reads KAGVTQTPRYLIKTRGQQVTLSCSPISGHRSVSWYQQTPGQGLQFLFEYFSETQRNKGNFPGRFSGRQFSNSRSEMNVSTLELGDSALYLCASSASGTGGETQYFGPGTRLLVL.

The V gene is TRBV6-5, the J gene TRBJ2-7; 9 bases line up with TRBD1. Per the germline V gene, CDR1 is MNHEY and CDR2 is SVGAGI. V lost 2 bases, J lost 3 bases, and 2 bases stayed unmatched. This CDR3 is 14 amino acids long. CDR3 sequence reads: CASSYEDRGYEQYF. DNA for the CDR3: TGTGCCAGCAGTTACGAGGACAGGGGCTACGAGCAGTACTTC.

The rearrangement joins TRBV7-9 to TRBJ1-1; D might be TRBD1 (5 bases). Trimming cost V 5 bases and J 0 bases, with 22 bases left between them. Per germline, CDR1 SEHNR and CDR2 FQNEAQ (reference sequence). The length of the CDR3 is 18 residues. The CDR3 DNA sequence: TGTGCCAGCAGCCCTACCCCCCGGGGCACAGCCATGAACACTGAAGCTTTCTTT. This translates into CASSPTPRGTAMNTEAFF.

As regards this clone: A far larger clone is just one base off, so this is likely a read error. Other DNA sequences within the sample encode an identical CDR3. J is TRBJ2-7 and V is TRBV7-9; 8 positions match TRBD1. The CDR3 runs to 13 residues. J lost 3 bases, V lost 5 bases, and 3 bases had no gene match. CDR1 SEHNR and CDR2 FQNEAQ come from the germline V gene (reference sequence). CDR3 sequence reads: CASSHGQGYEQYF. CDR3 DNA sequence: TGTGCCAGCAGCCACGGACAGGGCTACGAGCAGTACTTC. The full variable domain, its missing parts supplied by reference TRBV7-9 and TRBJ2-7, is DTGVSQNPRHKITKRGQNVTFRCDPISEHNRLYWYRQTLGQGPEFLTYFQNEAQLEKSRLLSDRFSAERPKGSFSTLEIQRTEQGDSAMYLCASSHGQGYEQYFGPGTRLTVT.

The chain employs TRBV2 and TRBJ1-2, with D uncertain. The V gene lost 2 bases and the J gene lost 5 bases, with 12 bases spanning the gap. This CDR3 region has 14 residues. Looked up from germline, CDR1 is SNHLY and CDR2 is FYNNEI. CDR3 bases: TGTGCCAGCAGTGAACTGTCGGCGGATTATGGCTACACCTTC. Protein product: CASSELSADYGYTF.

The rearrangement links TRBV6-6 to TRBJ1-1; no firm D call. Trimming left V 7 bases short and J 1 base short, with 10 bases between. Germline V gene lookup returns CDR1 MNHNY and CDR2 SVGAGI (reference sequence). CDR3 length equals 13 residues. The chain's CDR3 is CASTSDGNTEAFF. DNA for the CDR3: TGTGCCAGCACCTCTGACGGGAACACTGAAGCTTTCTTT.

The chain links TRBV5-5 to TRBJ2-7, with D perhaps matching TRBD2 (6 bases). Germline lookup yields CDR1 SGHKS and CDR2 YYEKEE (reference sequence). Trimming cost V 6 bases and J 4 bases, with 23 bases left between them. The CDR3 loop spans 16 amino acids. The CDR3 region is CASTPGTRPGRYEQYF. For the CDR3, the DNA is TGTGCCAGCACCCCCGGGACCCGACCGGGGAGGTACGAGCAGTACTTC.

V usage is TRBV28 and J usage is TRBJ2-2; D might be TRBD1 (5 bases). The CDR3 consists of 14 residues. V lost 8 bases and J 5 bases, leaving 15 bases between the germline ends. Germline CDR1 reads MDHEN; CDR2 reads SYDVKM. The DNA for the CDR3 is TGTGCCAGCCGCGACAGCAGAAGGACCGGGGAGCTGTTTTTT. It encodes CASRDSRRTGELFF.

This clone was observed a handful of times. This chain connects TRBV14 to TRBJ2-2; tentatively, D is TRBD2 (6 bases). V lost 0 bases and J 0 bases, leaving 8 bases between the germline ends. CDR1 is SGHDN and CDR2 is FVKESK in the germline V gene. The CDR3 contains 16 residues. As DNA, the CDR3 is TGTGCCAGCAGCCAAGAATTAGCGGCGAACACCGGGGAGCTGTTTTTT. Protein sequence: CASSQELAANTGELFF.

V gene TRBV11-2 combines with J gene TRBJ2-1, with D maybe TRBD2 (5 bases). Germline values: CDR1 SGHAT, CDR2 FQNNGV. V gave up 5 bases and J gave up 2 bases, with 13 bases separating them. This CDR3 spans 15 amino acids. CDR3 in amino acids: CASSTSGAPYNEQFF. The CDR3 nucleotides are TGTGCCAGCAGCACGAGCGGAGCCCCCTACAATGAGCAGTTCTTC.

This clone was seen only a few times. The chain employs TRBV29-1 and TRBJ1-4, with 7 bases identical to TRBD1. CDR1 SQVTM and CDR2 ANQGSEA come from the germline V gene. V lost 5 bases, J lost 5 bases, and 11 bases stayed unmatched. The CDR3 loop spans 15 amino acids. CDR3 bases: TGCAGCGTTACCACACAGGGGCAGAACAATGAAAAACTGTTTTTT. Protein sequence: CSVTTQGQNNEKLFF.

This clone was observed a handful of times. V usage is TRBV7-8 and J usage is TRBJ1-5; the D gene is possibly TRBD1 (5 bases). V gave up 2 bases and J gave up 4 bases, with 12 bases separating them. Germline-derived CDR1 and CDR2 are SGHVS and FQNEAQ. This CDR3 has 15 amino acids. The CDR3, as DNA: TGTGCCAGCAGCTTAAGATGGGACTGGAATCAGCCCCAGCATTTT. Translation gives CASSLRWDWNQPQHF.

The rearrangement uses TRBV5-1 and TRBJ2-3; 7 nucleotides line up with TRBD2. Germline loops: CDR1 SGHRS, CDR2 YFSETQ. The CDR3 loop spans 14 amino acids. Unmatched junction bases numbered 8, after V lost 4 bases and J lost 6 bases. CDR3 coding DNA: TGCGCCAGCAGCCCCCGGGACTATGGGGATACGCAGTATTTT. Translating gives CASSPRDYGDTQYF.

The chain recombines TRBV5-6 with TRBJ2-2; D possibly uses TRBD1 or TRBD2 (5 bases each). V was clipped by 4 bases and J by 1 base, with 14 bases between them. The CDR3 length is 16 residues. Germline-derived CDR1 and CDR2 are SGHDT and YYEEEE. CDR3 sequence: CASSDRPGRNTGELFF. CDR3 DNA: TGTGCCAGCAGCGACCGACCGGGACGGAACACCGGGGAGCTGTTTTTT.

Written as DNA, the CDR3 is TGTGCCAGCAGCGTAATAGCGGGAGTTGAGCAGTTCTTC. Its translation is CASSVIAGVEQFF. V and J are TRBV11-2 and TRBJ2-1; 9 bases are shared with TRBD2. The CDR3 runs to 13 residues. V shed 5 bases and J 9 bases; nucleotides not matched to a gene: 5. Germline V gene lookup returns CDR1 SGHAT and CDR2 FQNNGV.

The chain uses TRBV28 and TRBJ2-5; 8 bases fit TRBD2. The CDR3 runs 14 residues. V lost 4 bases to trimming and J lost 4 bases; unmatched junction nucleotides: 5. Germline V lookup: CDR1 MDHEN, CDR2 SYDVKM. The CDR3 sequence: CASSSGAGVETQYF. The CDR3 DNA sequence: TGTGCCAGCAGTTCCGGAGCGGGAGTAGAGACCCAGTACTTC. The full variable domain, rest sourced from reference TRBV28 and TRBJ2-5, is DVKVTQSSRYLVKRTGEKVFLECVQDMDHENMFWYRQDPGLGLRLIYFSYDVKMKEKGDIPEGYSVSREKKERFSLILESASTNQTSMYLCASSSGAGVETQYFGPGTRLLVL.

As to this clone: The same CDR3 arises from other DNA sequences in this sample as well. This rearrangement joins TRBV28 to TRBJ1-2, with no clear D. Trimming stripped 3 bases from V and 6 bases from J, with 5 bases between. This CDR3 has 11 amino acids. In germline, CDR1 is MDHEN, CDR2 SYDVKM. Here the CDR3 DNA reads TGTGCCAGCAGTTTCCGCGATGGCTACACCTTC. It codes for CASSFRDGYTF.

The chain joins TRBV6-5 to TRBJ2-1; 8 bases map to TRBD2. Losses at the gene ends were 6 bases for V and 1 base for J; bases not matched to a gene: 5. Per germline, CDR1 MNHEY and CDR2 SVGAGI. The CDR3 loop spans 15 amino acids. CDR3 sequence reads: CASRISGTSYNEQFF. DNA for the CDR3: TGTGCCAGCAGGATTAGCGGGACTTCCTACAATGAGCAGTTCTTC.

V and J are TRBV6-1 and TRBJ2-7; D is unresolved. Germline V lookup: CDR1 MNHNS, CDR2 SASEGT. V was pared by 7 bases and J by 1 base, with 5 bases between. CDR3 length: 11 residues. Written as DNA, the CDR3 is TGTGCCAGCATTCCTTCCTACGAGCAGTACTTC. Translating it yields CASIPSYEQYF.

This clone appeared many times. V gene TRBV4-1 combines with J gene TRBJ2-1; perhaps TRBD2 as D (6 bases). The germline V gene encodes CDR1 MGHRA and CDR2 YSYEKL. The length of the CDR3 is 14 residues. V was shortened by 4 bases and J by 10 bases, with 17 bases between the two germline ends. CDR3 coding DNA: TGCGCCAGCAGCCCCCTCTTGAGAGCGGGCGAGCAGTTCTTC. This encodes CASSPLLRAGEQFF.

This clone was counted between two and nine times. Other DNA sequences from this sample encode an identical CDR3 as well. The chain joins TRBV2 to TRBJ1-5; 7 bases align to TRBD1. V shed 6 bases and J 3 bases; nucleotides not matched to a gene: 5. This CDR3 is 14 amino acids long. Germline CDR1 reads SNHLY; CDR2 reads FYNNEI. The CDR3 here is CASSAQGPNQPQHF. CDR3 nucleotide sequence: TGTGCCAGCAGCGCACAGGGGCCCAATCAGCCCCAGCATTTT.

Here the CDR3 DNA reads TGTGCCAGCAGTTACACCGACAGGGGTTGGGGCTACACCTTC. It yields the protein CASSYTDRGWGYTF. This sequence joins TRBV6-5 and TRBJ1-2, with 8 positions matching TRBD1. The CDR3 length is 14 residues. The V gene's germline CDR1 is MNHEY and CDR2 SVGAGI. V was pared by 2 bases and J by 8 bases, with 7 bases of the junction left unmatched.

The gene calls are TRBV28 and TRBJ2-2; no reliable D call. Germline-derived CDR1 and CDR2 are MDHEN and SYDVKM. V lost 3 bases, J lost 4 bases, and 6 bases lay in between. CDR3 length equals 13 residues. CDR3 bases: TGTGCCAGCAGTTTTTCTAGCACCGGGGAGCTGTTTTTT. This gives the protein CASSFSSTGELFF.

This clone was observed a handful of times. The J gene is TRBJ2-5, the V gene TRBV6-1; TRBD1 might be the D (5 bases). The V gene lost 7 bases and the J gene lost 5 bases, with 14 bases spanning the gap. Germline loops: CDR1 MNHNS, CDR2 SASEGT. This CDR3 comprises 13 residues. CDR3 residues: CASIRGSGETQYF. CDR3 nucleotide sequence: TGTGCCAGCATTAGGGGCTCAGGGGAGACCCAGTACTTC.